This TCR beta chain appears in the sequencing data of a study of a mutant IDH1 vaccine in newly diagnosed glioma. The junction had 7 bases not matched to a gene; V was cut back by 8 bases and J by 4 bases. The CDR3 extends over 15 amino acids. In germline, CDR1 is MNHNS, CDR2 SASEGT. The repertoire was sequenced with immunoSEQ multiplex PCR; TCRdb's copy has only in-frame clones and lacks some. This sample has about 34,000 clones; approximately 92% occur once, and the top ten carry roughly 5%. This clone was detected once. The antigen is unknown. Sample time point: week 47, end of study. The investigators gave 300 ug of mutant IDH1 20-mer peptide in each vaccine dose, together with topical imiquimod.

The chain employs TRBV6-1 and TRBJ2-2, with TRBD1 identical over 10 bases. Specimen: PBMCs, collected from a glioma patient whose treatment included an IDH1 peptide vaccine. This receptor was obtained from a woman between 35 and 50 years old with glioma. For the CDR3, the DNA is TGTGCCAGCGACACGGGACAGGGGACCACCGGGGAGCTGTTTTTT. Translating gives CASDTGQGTTGELFF.